Detailed here is one T cell receptor beta chain. The data originate from a study of glioma-infiltrating T cells. After removal of 7 bases from V and 4 bases from J, the junction contained 2 bases not matched to a gene. This CDR3 spans 12 amino acids. Germline CDR1 is SQVTM and CDR2 is ANQGSEA. Using RNA template, CDR3s of TCR alpha and beta were amplified with iRepertoire arm-PCR. TCRdb re-called the multiplex PCR reads with MiXCR, one entry per CDR3 protein. The sample lists about 190,000 distinct CDR3 sequences, over 30% occurring once. The sequenced sample was glioma tissue, nonneoplastic brain tissue, or PBMCs (not recorded which). The chain links TRBV29-1 to TRBJ2-3; 10 bases agree with TRBD1. The sequence was collected from a human donor with low-grade glioma or glioblastoma, undergoing nonglioma brain surgery, or in good health (not recorded which). CDR3 sequence reads: CSAGTGADTQYF. Written as DNA, the CDR3 is TGCAGCGCTGGGACAGGGGCAGATACGCAGTATTTT.